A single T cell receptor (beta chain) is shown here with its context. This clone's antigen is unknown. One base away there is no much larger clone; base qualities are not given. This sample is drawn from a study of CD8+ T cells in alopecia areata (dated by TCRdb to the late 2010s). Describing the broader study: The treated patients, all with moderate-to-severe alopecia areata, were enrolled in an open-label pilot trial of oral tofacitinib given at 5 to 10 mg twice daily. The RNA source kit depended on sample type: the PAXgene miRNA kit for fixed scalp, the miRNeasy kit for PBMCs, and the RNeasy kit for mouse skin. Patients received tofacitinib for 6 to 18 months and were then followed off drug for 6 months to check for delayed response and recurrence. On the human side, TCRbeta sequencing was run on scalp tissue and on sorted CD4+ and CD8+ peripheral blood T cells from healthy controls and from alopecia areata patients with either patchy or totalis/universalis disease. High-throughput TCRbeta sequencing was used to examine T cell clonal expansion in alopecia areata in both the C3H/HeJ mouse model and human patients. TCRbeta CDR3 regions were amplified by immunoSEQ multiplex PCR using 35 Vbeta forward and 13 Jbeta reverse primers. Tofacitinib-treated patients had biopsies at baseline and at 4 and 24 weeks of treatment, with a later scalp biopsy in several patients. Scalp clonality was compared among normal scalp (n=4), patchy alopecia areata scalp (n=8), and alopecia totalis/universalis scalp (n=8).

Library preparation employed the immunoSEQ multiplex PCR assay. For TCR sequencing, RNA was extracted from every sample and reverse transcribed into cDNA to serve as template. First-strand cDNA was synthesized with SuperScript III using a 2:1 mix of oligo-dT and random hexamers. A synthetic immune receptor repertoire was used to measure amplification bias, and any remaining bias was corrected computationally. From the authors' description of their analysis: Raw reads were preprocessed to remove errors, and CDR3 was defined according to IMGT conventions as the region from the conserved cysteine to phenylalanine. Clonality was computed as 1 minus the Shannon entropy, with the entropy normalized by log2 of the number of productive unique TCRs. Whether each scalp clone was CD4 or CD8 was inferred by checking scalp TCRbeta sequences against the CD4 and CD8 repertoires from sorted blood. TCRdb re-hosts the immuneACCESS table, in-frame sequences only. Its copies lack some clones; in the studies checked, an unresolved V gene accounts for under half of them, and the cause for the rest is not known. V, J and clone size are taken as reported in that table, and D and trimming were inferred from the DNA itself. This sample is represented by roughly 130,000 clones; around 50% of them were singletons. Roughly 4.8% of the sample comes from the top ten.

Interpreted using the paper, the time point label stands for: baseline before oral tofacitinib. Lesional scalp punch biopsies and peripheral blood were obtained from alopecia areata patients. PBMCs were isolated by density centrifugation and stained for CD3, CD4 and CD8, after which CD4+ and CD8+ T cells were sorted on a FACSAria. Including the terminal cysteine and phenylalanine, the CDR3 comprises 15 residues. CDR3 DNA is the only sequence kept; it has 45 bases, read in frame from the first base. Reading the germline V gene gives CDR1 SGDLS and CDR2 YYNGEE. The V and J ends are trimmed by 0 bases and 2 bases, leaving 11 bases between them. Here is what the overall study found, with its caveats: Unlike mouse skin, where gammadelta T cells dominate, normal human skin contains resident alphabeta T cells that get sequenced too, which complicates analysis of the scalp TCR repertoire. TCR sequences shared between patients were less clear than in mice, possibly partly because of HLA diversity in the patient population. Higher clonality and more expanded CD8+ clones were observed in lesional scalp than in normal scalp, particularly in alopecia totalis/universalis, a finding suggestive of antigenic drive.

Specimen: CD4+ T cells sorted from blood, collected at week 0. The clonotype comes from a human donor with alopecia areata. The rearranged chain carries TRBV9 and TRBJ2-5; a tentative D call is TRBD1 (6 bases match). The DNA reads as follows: TGTGCCAGCAGCGTAGTGGGGGCCCAACAAGAGACCCAGTACTTC. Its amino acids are CASSVVGAQQETQYF.